These 22 T cell receptor beta chains originate from one sample sequenced in a study of cytomegalovirus exposure and HLA in healthy donors. PCR was performed using 60 Vbeta and 13 Jbeta primers. Clones were sequenced by immunoSEQ multiplex PCR, and TCRdb holds only the in-frame ones, with some missing. In the table there are 170,000 or so clones, about 85% of which are singletons. The sample was PBMCs. The receptors shown here come from a man aged 18 to 29 in good health and CMV-seronegative.

This clone was detected only once. The chain recombines TRBV2 with TRBJ2-5; D is possibly TRBD1 (5 bases). Germline CDR1 SNHLY, CDR2 FYNNEI. Trimming took 10 bases from V and 4 from J, leaving 10 bases between them. The CDR3 is 11 residues long. Here the CDR3 reads CATQGVETQYF. The CDR3 region has the DNA TGTGCCACCCAGGGCGTAGAGACCCAGTACTTC. Full variable domain (remainder filled in from reference TRBV2 and TRBJ2-5): EPEVTQTPSHQVTQMGQEVILRCVPISNHLYFYWYRQILGQKVEFLVSFYNNEISEKSEIFDDQFSVERPDGSNFTLKIRSTKLEDSAMYFCATQGVETQYFGPGTRLLVL.

V gene TRBV18 combines with J gene TRBJ1-1, with TRBD1 matching 7 bases. V lost 6 bases, J lost 8 bases, and 6 bases stayed unmatched. Germline V gives CDR1 KGHSH, CDR2 LQKENI. The CDR3 length is 12 residues. In DNA form, the CDR3 reads TGTGCCAGCTCTAATCGGGGACAGGAAGCTTTCTTT. Residues: CASSNRGQEAFF. Full variable domain (outside the CDR3, taken from reference TRBV18 and TRBJ1-1): NAGVMQNPRHLVRRRGQEARLRCSPMKGHSHVYWYRQLPEEGLKFMVYLQKENIIDESGMPKERFSAEFPKEGPSILRIQQVVRGDSAAYFCASSNRGQEAFFGQGTRLTVV.

The chain combines TRBV10-3 with TRBJ2-5; D gene unclear. The DNA end is more similar to TRBJ2-7, so the J call may be wrong. The CDR3 contains 13 residues. CDR1 is ENHRY and CDR2 is SYGVKD in the germline V gene. CDR3 protein: CAISVIKSYEQYF. Here the CDR3 DNA reads TGTGCCATCAGTGTTATCAAGTCCTACGAGCAGTACTTC.

This clone was recorded only once. The chain has TRBV7-9 and TRBJ1-1, with D hard to call. Trimming removed 1 base from V and 2 bases from J, with 23 bases in between. The CDR3 has 19 residues. Germline lookup yields CDR1 SEHNR and CDR2 FQNEAQ (reference sequence). Here the CDR3 reads CASSLGRGWGKTTNTEAFF. DNA of the CDR3: TGTGCCAGCAGCTTAGGTCGGGGTTGGGGTAAAACAACAAACACTGAAGCTTTCTTT.

The chain couples TRBV9 to TRBJ2-2, with 8 positions matching TRBD1. CDR3 length: 15 amino acids. Looked up from germline, CDR1 is SGDLS and CDR2 is YYNGEE. Trimming removed 3 bases from V and 1 base from J; junction bases left unmatched: 2. For the CDR3, the DNA is TGTGCCAGCAGCGCCACAGGGGGGAACACCGGGGAGCTGTTTTTT. This encodes CASSATGGNTGELFF.

The V call is TRBV6-1, the J call TRBJ2-7, with 10 bases lining up with TRBD1. The V segment lost 3 bases and the J segment 3 bases; nucleotides outside the gene matches: 5. This CDR3 spans 15 amino acids. From germline, CDR1 is MNHNS and CDR2 SASEGT. The CDR3 reads CASSDGTGEVYEQYF. As DNA, the CDR3 is TGTGCCAGCAGTGATGGGACAGGGGAAGTCTACGAGCAGTACTTC.

As for this clone: The sample has other DNA sequences that encode this CDR3 too. This chain connects TRBV7-2 to TRBJ2-7; no clear D. Deletions cut 1 base from V and 3 bases from J, with 7 bases between. Germline V gives CDR1 SGHTA, CDR2 FQGNSA. The length of the CDR3 is 13 residues. The CDR3 nucleotides are TGTGCCAGCAGCTTAGGTTCCGGCTACGAGCAGTACTTC. Translated: CASSLGSGYEQYF.

The chain combines TRBV5-1 with TRBJ2-7; unclear D gene. Trimming took off 0 bases at V and 2 bases at J, with 15 bases between the two ends. The CDR3 has 16 amino acids. CDR1 and CDR2 from the germline V gene are SGHRS and YFSETQ. This CDR3 reads CASSLEESFYPYEQYF. CDR3 bases: TGCGCCAGCAGCTTGGAGGAGTCCTTTTATCCCTACGAGCAGTACTTC.

The chain uses TRBV9 and TRBJ2-1; D call uncertain. The CDR3 runs 15 residues. CDR1 and CDR2 (germline): SGDLS, YYNGEE. V shed 4 bases and J shed 0 bases, with 11 bases lying between them. Written as DNA, the CDR3 is TGTGCCAGCAGCAGAGAATGGGCCTCCTACAATGAGCAGTTCTTC. Translated: CASSREWASYNEQFF.

The V call is TRBV5-6, the J call TRBJ2-5, with TRBD1 matching 9 bases. The germline gives CDR1 SGHDT, CDR2 YYEEEE. After removal of 5 bases from V and 5 bases from J, the junction contained 10 bases not matched to a gene. This CDR3 contains 15 residues. As DNA, the CDR3 is TGTGCCAGCAGAGAAGACGGGGGGACAGGGGAGACCCAGTACTTC. This encodes CASREDGGTGETQYF.

The chain has TRBV28 and TRBJ2-5; 8 bases are a match to TRBD1. CDR3 length equals 13 residues. The J segment lost 9 bases and the V segment lost 2 bases, leaving 5 bases of the junction unmatched. Looked up from germline, CDR1 is MDHEN and CDR2 is SYDVKM. CDR3 nucleotides: TGTGCCAGCAGTTTAGGACAGGGAGCGGCCCAGTACTTC. Amino acid sequence: CASSLGQGAAQYF.

This chain links TRBV29-1 with TRBJ1-1; the D is unclear. Trimming cost V 7 bases and J 0 bases, with 21 bases left between them. Germline-derived CDR1 and CDR2 are SQVTM and ANQGSEA. The CDR3 spans 16 residues. CDR3 residues: CSARGPGFTMNTEAFF. CDR3 bases: TGCAGCGCCCGAGGTCCCGGCTTTACCATGAACACTGAAGCTTTCTTT.

The chain is built from TRBV6-4 and TRBJ2-7; D is unclear. Germline CDR1 reads MRHNA; CDR2 reads SNTAGT. This CDR3 contains 14 residues. The V gene lost 4 bases and the J gene lost 2 bases, with 12 bases spanning the gap. CDR3 bases: TGTGCCAGCAGTGGGCCGGGTTCTACCTACGAGCAGTACTTC. Translation: CASSGPGSTYEQYF.

Points on this clone: One end of the junction varies from germline; a read error may be responsible. This sequence joins TRBV7-7 and TRBJ2-2; D ambiguous. The CDR3 spans 13 residues. Germline V gene data show CDR1 as SSHAT and CDR2 as FNYEAQ (reference sequence). DNA for the CDR3: TGTGCTAGCAGCCCAGTCAACACCGGGGAGCTGTTTTTT. Translating it yields CASSPVNTGELFF.

This clone is a singleton in its sample. J is TRBJ2-1 and V is TRBV4-3, with D maybe TRBD2 (10 bases). The CDR3 is 19 residues long. Germline V lookup: CDR1 LGHNA, CDR2 YSLEER. Trimming pared 3 bases from V and 3 bases from J, leaving 24 bases between. CDR3 nucleotides: TGCGCCAGCAGCCACAAACAGGGGGCTAGCGGGAGAATCTACAATGAGCAGTTCTTC. It translates to CASSHKQGASGRIYNEQFF.

Here the CDR3 reads CAIREQGNTGELFF. The CDR3 bases are TGTGCCATCAGAGAACAGGGGAACACCGGGGAGCTGTTTTTT. V gene TRBV10-3 combines with J gene TRBJ2-2; maybe TRBD1 (6 bases). CDR3 size: 14 residues. Germline CDR1 is ENHRY and CDR2 is SYGVKD. V was clipped by 6 bases and J by 1 base, with 9 bases between them.

This sequence joins TRBV5-6 and TRBJ1-6, with D perhaps TRBD1 (5 bases). CDR1 and CDR2 (germline): SGHDT, YYEEEE. V shed 2 bases and J shed 14 bases, with 8 bases lying between them. The CDR3 totals 11 residues. CDR3 amino acids: CASSFGGTLHF. The CDR3 DNA reads as TGTGCCAGCAGCTTCGGGGGAACCCTCCACTTT.

The chain recombines TRBV7-2 with TRBJ2-7; D is undetermined. Germline CDR1 SGHTA, CDR2 FQGNSA. Trimming pared 6 bases from V and 3 bases from J, leaving 18 bases between. The CDR3 has 15 residues. The CDR3, as DNA: TGTGCCAGCAGTTCAGGCCATTTAGAAGGCTACGAGCAGTACTTC. It specifies CASSSGHLEGYEQYF.

The gene calls are TRBV27 and TRBJ1-5, with a weak D call TRBD1 (6 bases). The germline V gene encodes CDR1 MNHEY and CDR2 SMNVEV (reference sequence). The CDR3 is 13 residues long. The V and J ends lost 5 bases and 6 bases respectively, with 11 bases between them. CDR3 sequence (DNA): TGTGCCAGCAGTAAAAACAGGGTTCAGCCCCAGCATTTT. Its protein is CASSKNRVQPQHF.

The chain uses TRBV12-5 and TRBJ1-5, with a tentative D call TRBD1 (6 bases). The germline V gene has CDR1 LGHNT and CDR2 FRNRAP. This CDR3 is built from 15 residues. The germline V and J ends were trimmed by 6 bases and 0 bases, with 12 bases remaining between them. CDR3 sequence: CASGRDIDSNQPQHF. DNA for the CDR3: TGTGCTAGTGGGAGGGACATAGATAGCAATCAGCCCCAGCATTTT.

The rearrangement links TRBV6-1 to TRBJ1-5; a possible D gene is TRBD1 (5 bases). The CDR3 sequence is 15 residues long. V was trimmed by 4 bases and J by 1 base, leaving 11 bases between them. The germline gives CDR1 MNHNS, CDR2 SASEGT. This CDR3 is CASSGDSYSNQPQHF. The CDR3 DNA is TGTGCCAGCAGTGGGGACTCGTACAGCAATCAGCCCCAGCATTTT.

The rearrangement joins TRBV11-2 to TRBJ2-1, with no clear D. V lost 1 base to trimming and J lost 8 bases, with 12 bases between them. Germline assignment: CDR1 SGHAT and CDR2 FQNNGV. The CDR3 extends over 14 amino acids. DNA of the CDR3: TGTGCCAGCAGCTTAGTTCTGGGCAAGGATGAGCAGTTCTTC. It specifies CASSLVLGKDEQFF.